The text below deals with one T cell receptor beta chain. What it binds is unknown. Diagnoses were established using clinical symptoms, serum thyroxine and TRAb, thyroid ultrasound and orbital computed tomography. Progressors' blood was drawn at hyperthyroidism diagnosis, before ophthalmopathy symptoms. TCR beta CDR3 regions were amplified from RNA transcripts. The TCR CDR3 first-round RT-PCR relied on the HTBI primer set. TCRdb ran MiXCR on the multiplex PCR reads and lists one entry per CDR3 protein. Altogether approximately 620,000 distinct CDR3 sequences are present, around 13% being singletons, with the ten largest covering under 7%. V lost 0 bases and J lost 0; bases outside the gene matches: 6. This CDR3 is built from 17 residues. Germline V gene data show CDR1 as LGHDT and CDR2 as YNNKEL (reference sequence). The data are from a study of T cells in Graves' hyperthyroidism and ophthalmopathy. About the study: Peripheral blood draws took place at initial diagnosis, ahead of any treatment.

Whole-study results and caveats: Most clonotypes expanded in the thyroid (above 0.001) were also present in blood.

The receptor was derived from a woman aged 25 to 39 with Graves' hyperthyroidism that later progressed to Graves' ophthalmopathy. Sequenced sample: blood. The genes are TRBV3-1 and TRBJ1-2; the match to TRBD1 covers 8 bases. CDR3 amino acids: CASSQDLGQGANYGYTF. The DNA of the CDR3 is TGTGCCAGCAGCCAAGACCTCGGACAGGGTGCTAACTATGGCTACACCTTC.